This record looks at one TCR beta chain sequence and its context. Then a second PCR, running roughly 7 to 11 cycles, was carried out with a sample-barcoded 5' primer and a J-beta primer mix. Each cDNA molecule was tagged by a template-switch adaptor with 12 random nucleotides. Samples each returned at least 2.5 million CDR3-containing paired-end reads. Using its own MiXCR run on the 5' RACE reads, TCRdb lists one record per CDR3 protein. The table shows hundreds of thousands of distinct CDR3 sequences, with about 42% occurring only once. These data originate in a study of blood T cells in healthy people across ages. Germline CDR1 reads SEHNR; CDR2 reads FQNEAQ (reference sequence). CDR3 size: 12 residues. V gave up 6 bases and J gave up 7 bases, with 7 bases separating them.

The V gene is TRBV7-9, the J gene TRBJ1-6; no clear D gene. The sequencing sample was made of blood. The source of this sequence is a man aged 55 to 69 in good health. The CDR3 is CASSRLNSPLHF. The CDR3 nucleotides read TGTGCCAGCAGTCGGTTAAATTCACCCCTCCACTTT.